This T cell receptor beta chain appears in the sequencing data of a study of vaccination effects on CD4 cells after COVID-19. As for this clone: Its antigen is undetermined.

Overall study results and limits: After vaccination of healthy people, only 1 of 255 vaccine-induced clones cross-reacted with common cold coronaviruses.

Measured with immunoSEQ multiplex PCR; TCRdb has only the in-frame clones, and not every one. The repertoire holds some 15,000 clones, with about three quarters as singletons. With the ViraFEST assay, the study expanded antigen-specific CD4+ T cells using viral peptide pools, then sequenced them. Once cultured for around 11 days, the cells underwent separation to obtain CD4+ T cells. All study participants received two doses of BNT162b2 or mRNA-1273 vaccine. Negative nucleocapsid antibody tests before and after vaccination confirmed no previous SARS-CoV-2 infection. Peptides at about 10 ug/ml and IL-2 at approximately 9.7 IU/ml were added to two million PBMC per well. At days 3 and 7, half of the medium was exchanged for IL-2 medium. After removal of 6 bases from V and 6 bases from J, the junction contained 4 bases not matched to a gene. Germline V gene data show CDR1 as SGHTA and CDR2 as FQGNSA. This CDR3 is 14 amino acids long.

The sample here was CD4+ T cells from PBMCs cultured with HCoV-NL63 spike peptides, taken after COVID-19 vaccination. The chain joins TRBV7-2 to TRBJ2-1; 11 bases agree with TRBD2. This sequence was found in a human donor who received a COVID-19 vaccine. CDR3 DNA: TGTGCCAGCAGACCGGGACTAGCGGTCAATGAGCAGTTCTTC. Its translation is CASRPGLAVNEQFF. Filled out from reference TRBV7-2 and TRBJ2-1, the complete variable domain reads GAGVSQSPSNKVTEKGKDVELRCDPISGHTALYWYRQSLGQGLEFLIYFQGNSAPDKSGLPSDRFSAERTGGSVSTLTIQRTQQEDSAVYLCASRPGLAVNEQFFGPGTRLTVL.